What follows are 6 T cell receptor beta chains derived from one specimen sequenced in a study of identical twins. TCRdb analysed the 5' RACE reads with MiXCR anew, one entry per CDR3 protein. The profile shows fewer than 650,000 distinct CDR3 sequences, 7.5% to 10% of them singletons. This sample was also put to use in a study of yellow fever vaccine responses in identical twins.

Material for sequencing was PBMCs. Receptors originate from a woman in her late teens or twenties in good health.

V gene TRBV6-2 or TRBV6-3 combines with J gene TRBJ2-2, with D tentatively TRBD2 (5 bases). Germline V gene sequence: CDR1 MNHEY, CDR2 SVGEGT. The CDR3 spans 14 residues. V lost 7 bases and J lost 3, with 12 bases in between. CDR3 sequence: CASKQREYTGELFF. CDR3 in DNA: TGTGCCAGCAAGCAAAGGGAGTACACCGGGGAGCTGTTTTTT.

The table lists this clonotype with many counts. V and J are TRBV12-3 or TRBV12-4 and TRBJ2-1; no firm D call. Trimming stripped 1 base from V and 10 bases from J, with 5 bases between. This CDR3 has 11 amino acids. The CDR3 loop reads CASSLGAEQFF. CDR3 coding DNA: TGTGCCAGCAGTTTAGGAGCAGAGCAGTTCTTC.

The chain employs TRBV10-3 and TRBJ2-1, with D perhaps matching TRBD1 (6 bases). CDR1 is ENHRY, CDR2 SYGVKD, per germline. CDR3 length: 14 residues. With 4 bases removed from V and 6 bases from J, the gap between germline ends came to 13 bases. The CDR3 nucleotides are TGTGCCATCAGTGGAAACAGGGAATCCAATGAGCAGTTCTTC. As protein: CAISGNRESNEQFF.

This clonotype came up many times. CDR3 nucleotide sequence: TGTGCCAGCAGCCCCGGTTCCGGGGAGACCCAGTACTTC. Protein product: CASSPGSGETQYF. The gene calls are TRBV7-3 and TRBJ2-5; D is unresolved. V was shortened by 5 bases and J by 5 bases, with 12 bases between the two germline ends. The germline V gene encodes CDR1 SGHTA and CDR2 FQGTGA. This CDR3 contains 13 residues.

This clonotype was picked up many times. The chain couples TRBV12-5 to TRBJ2-7; TRBD1 or TRBD2 may be the D gene (5 bases each). The germline gives CDR1 LGHNT, CDR2 FRNRAP. This CDR3 region has 18 residues. V dropped 3 bases and J dropped 4 bases, with 25 bases sitting between them. The CDR3 protein is CASGFPNPSGPPGYEQYF. DNA for the CDR3: TGTGCTAGTGGTTTCCCTAATCCTTCGGGACCCCCCGGGTACGAGCAGTACTTC.

This clonotype was detected ten times or more. An end of the junction differs from the germline gene, which may be a read error. The chain carries TRBV28 and TRBJ2-7, with 9 bases matching TRBD1. The CDR3 is made up of 14 amino acids. CDR1 and CDR2 from the germline V gene are MDHEN and SYDVKM. CDR3 in amino acids: CASTLSLIRDRVHF. The CDR3 bases are TGTGCCAGCACCTTATCCCTAATACGGGACAGGGTTCACTTC.